Ten or more counts support the clone carrying this T cell receptor (beta chain). The antigen remains unidentified. TCRdb re-called the PCR reads through MiXCR. The data show approximately 21,000 clones, 20% to 30% seen once. This specimen belongs to a study of metastatic and nonmetastatic thyroid tumors. General observations from the study: Significantly higher TCR beta diversity was reportedly seen in malignant thyroid tumors than benign nodules, in blood and tumor.

Patients had received no treatment of any kind before thyroid surgery. Germline lookup yields CDR1 MNHEY and CDR2 SMNVEV (reference sequence). The junction had 10 bases not matched to a gene; V was cut back by 4 bases and J by 3 bases. This CDR3 contains 16 residues. Specimen: blood. The chain combines TRBV27 with TRBJ2-7; the match to TRBD2 covers 9 bases. The receptor was derived from a female donor with papillary thyroid cancer or a benign thyroid nodule (not recorded which). Some clones in this sample may be carry-over from other donors' samples. The CDR3 DNA follows: TGTGCCAGCAGTTCTCCGCGGGAGGGCCTCGTCTACGAGCAGTACTTC. It translates to CASSSPREGLVYEQYF.